The 16 T cell receptor beta chains below come from one sample, sequenced in a study of T cells in localized non-small cell lung cancer. Assay used: immunoSEQ multiplex PCR; TCRdb lists only in-frame clones, some missing. The table records under 45,000 clones, approximately 83% of them present only once. The specimen comprised PBMCs, sampled before any cancer treatment. The receptors stem from a man aged 40 to 70 with stage II lung adenocarcinoma.

The rearrangement uses TRBV6-5 and TRBJ1-1; D call uncertain. There are 12 residues in the CDR3. Germline V lookup: CDR1 MNHEY, CDR2 SVGAGI. V dropped 2 bases and J dropped 5 bases, with 6 bases sitting between them. CDR3 nucleotide sequence: TGTGCCAGCAGTTACGACCGTACTGAAGCTTTCTTT. Residues: CASSYDRTEAFF.

This clone has only a few counts. The chain recombines TRBV27 with TRBJ1-5, with 11 bases that match TRBD1. J was trimmed by 7 bases and V by 4 bases; bases with no gene match: 3. The CDR3 has 14 amino acids. CDR1 and CDR2 from the germline V gene are MNHEY and SMNVEV (reference sequence). The CDR3 coding sequence is TGTGCCAGCAGTTGGACAGGGGGCGGGCAGCCCCAGCATTTT. This encodes CASSWTGGGQPQHF.

This clone was seen once. V usage is TRBV2 and J usage is TRBJ1-5; D remains ambiguous. CDR3 length equals 14 residues. Trimming took off 5 bases at V and 2 bases at J, with 10 bases between the two ends. Looked up from germline, CDR1 is SNHLY and CDR2 is FYNNEI. The CDR3 region is CASSIRAGNQPQHF. The CDR3 DNA reads as TGTGCCAGCAGTATAAGGGCAGGCAATCAGCCCCAGCATTTT.

J is TRBJ1-2 and V is TRBV6-6; D perhaps matches TRBD1 (6 bases). Germline CDR1 MNHNY, CDR2 SVGAGI (reference sequence). This CDR3 is built from 13 residues. V lost 6 bases and J 8 bases, leaving 16 bases between the germline ends. The CDR3 sequence: CASRLPGAGGYTF. In DNA form, the CDR3 reads TGTGCCAGCAGGCTTCCAGGGGCGGGCGGCTACACCTTC.

The table lists this clone with a count of one. The junction and the germline gene differ at one end; a read error may be behind it. The CDR3 DNA reads as TGTGCTAGCAGCTTAGACGTTACTAGAGGACAGGGGGACTATGGCTACACCTTC. This encodes CASSLDVTRGQGDYGYTF. The chain has TRBV7-7 and TRBJ1-2; TRBD1 matches 10 bases. Germline V CDR1 and CDR2: SSHAT, FNYEAQ (reference sequence). The CDR3 runs to 18 residues.

This clone was observed once. The chain employs TRBV4-2 and TRBJ2-6; D uncertain. With 4 bases removed from V and 2 bases from J, the gap between germline ends came to 9 bases. CDR1 LGHNA and CDR2 YNFKEQ come from the germline V gene. The CDR3 runs to 15 residues. The CDR3: CASSRALAGANVLTF. DNA for the CDR3: TGTGCCAGCAGCCGAGCTCTGGCTGGGGCCAACGTCCTGACTTTC.

J is TRBJ1-5 and V is TRBV6-5; the D is unclear. V gave up 0 bases and J gave up 2 bases, with 5 bases separating them. There are 14 residues in the CDR3. CDR1 is MNHEY and CDR2 is SVGAGI in the germline V gene. The CDR3 coding sequence is TGTGCCAGCAGTTACTCGAGGGGCAATCAGCCCCAGCATTTT. It is translated as CASSYSRGNQPQHF.

The rearrangement uses TRBV6-1 and TRBJ1-5; D remains ambiguous. The V end was cut by 4 bases, the J end by 3 bases, with 7 bases between. The CDR3 loop spans 13 amino acids. Germline assignment: CDR1 MNHNS and CDR2 SASEGT. The CDR3 loop is CASSGTYNQPQHF. Written as DNA, the CDR3 is TGTGCCAGCAGTGGGACCTACAATCAGCCCCAGCATTTT.

CDR3 region: CASTISLSGNTIYF. CDR3 coding DNA: TGTGCCAGTACCATCAGCCTCTCTGGAAACACCATATATTTT. This chain links TRBV19 with TRBJ1-3; D is unclear. CDR1 LNHDA and CDR2 SQIVND come from the germline V gene (reference sequence). The CDR3 contains 14 residues. V lost 7 bases to trimming and J lost 0 bases, with 10 bases between them.

This chain connects TRBV6-5 to TRBJ2-5; 7 nucleotides agree with TRBD1. The germline V gene encodes CDR1 MNHEY and CDR2 SVGAGI. Trimming removed 5 bases from V and 5 bases from J; junction bases left unmatched: 8. This CDR3 contains 14 residues. The CDR3 nucleotides are TGTGCCAGCAGTACCGGGACAGCAGCGGAGACCCAGTACTTC. Protein: CASSTGTAAETQYF.

The rearrangement uses TRBV14 and TRBJ2-1; the D is unclear. CDR3 length: 11 residues. Trimming left V 3 bases short and J 8 bases short, with 5 bases between. Germline assignment: CDR1 SGHDN and CDR2 FVKESK. CDR3 sequence: CASSQADEQFF. The CDR3 DNA follows: TGTGCCAGCAGCCAGGCGGATGAGCAGTTCTTC.

The chain links TRBV5-1 to TRBJ1-2, with D possibly being TRBD1 (5 bases). Germline loops: CDR1 SGHRS, CDR2 YFSETQ. The V end lost 4 bases, the J end lost 2 bases, and 12 bases lay between the germline ends. The length of the CDR3 is 14 residues. The CDR3 DNA is TGCGCCAGCAGCCAAACCCCAGGGAACTATGGCTACACCTTC. Protein product: CASSQTPGNYGYTF. The full variable domain, rest sourced from reference TRBV5-1 and TRBJ1-2, is KAGVTQTPRYLIKTRGQQVTLSCSPISGHRSVSWYQQTPGQGLQFLFEYFSETQRNKGNFPGRFSGRQFSNSRSEMNVSTLELGDSALYLCASSQTPGNYGYTFGSGTRLTVV.

The chain combines TRBV6-4 with TRBJ2-7, with a possible D match to TRBD1 (6 bases). The CDR3 is 11 residues long. V was trimmed by 6 bases and J by 4 bases, leaving 7 bases between them. From germline, CDR1 is MRHNA and CDR2 SNTAGT. CDR3 residues: CASRGQYEQYF. Written as DNA, the CDR3 is TGTGCCAGCAGGGGACAATACGAGCAGTACTTC.

The chain uses TRBV4-3 and TRBJ1-2, with 7 nucleotides matching TRBD1. Germline trimming cut 2 bases from V and 2 bases from J; bases unmatched to any gene: 5. CDR1 is LGHNA, CDR2 YSLEER, per germline. The CDR3 totals 15 residues. Written as DNA, the CDR3 is TGCGCCAGCAGCCAACAGGGGGACTGGAACTATGGCTACACCTTC. Its protein product is CASSQQGDWNYGYTF.

This rearrangement joins TRBV5-1 to TRBJ2-1; perhaps TRBD1 as D (6 bases). Germline values: CDR1 SGHRS, CDR2 YFSETQ. CDR3 size: 15 residues. Deletions cut 0 bases from V and 9 bases from J, with 16 bases between. Here the CDR3 DNA reads TGCGCCAGCAGCTTGGCCAGGACAGTAGGGGGTGAGCAGTTCTTC. It specifies CASSLARTVGGEQFF.

The V and J genes are TRBV27 and TRBJ2-3; TRBD1 matches 7 bases. The CDR3 runs to 11 residues. Losses at the gene ends were 10 bases for V and 9 bases for J; bases not matched to a gene: 7. CDR1 is MNHEY and CDR2 is SMNVEV in the germline V gene (reference sequence). The CDR3 protein is CATIIRGTQYF. The CDR3 nucleotides read TGTGCCACCATAATCAGGGGGACGCAGTATTTT.